Listed below are T cell receptor beta chains from one sample, sequenced in a study of beta chain features in type 1 diabetes. The data were produced by immunoSEQ multiplex PCR, yet TCRdb's version contains in-frame clones alone and is incomplete. Of roughly 170,000 clones in the sample, about 13% were seen once. Sequenced material: central memory CD4+ T cells from blood. These TCRs come from a woman between 18 and 29 years old in good health. CDR3s include the opening cysteine and the closing phenylalanine or tryptophan. The D gene is left open where the match is weak. Clone size, where shown, is once, few, many, or a class for clones that have expanded.

V gene,D gene,J gene,clone size,CDR3 protein,CDR3 DNA
TRBV30,NA,TRBJ2-3,NA,CAWSSGSTDTQYF,TGTGCCTGGAGTTCGGGGAGCACAGATACGCAGTATTTT
TRBV5-6,NA,TRBJ2-5,NA,CASSMDTQETQYF,TGTGCCAGCAGCATGGACACCCAAGAGACCCAGTACTTC
TRBV5-1,NA,TRBJ1-4,few,CASSFTTGRGEKLFF,TGCGCCAGCAGCTTTACGACAGGTCGGGGTGAAAAACTGTTTTTT
TRBV28,TRBD1,TRBJ2-7,NA,CASSSRDREYEQYF,TGTGCCAGCAGTTCTCGGGACAGGGAATACGAGCAGTACTTC
TRBV9,NA,TRBJ2-7,few,CASSLRNSLISYEQYF,TGTGCCAGCAGCCTGCGTAATAGCCTTATCTCCTACGAGCAGTACTTC
TRBV6-6,TRBD1,TRBJ1-2,NA,CASSYSETGKDTF,TGTGCCAGCAGTTACTCCGAGACAGGGAAGGACACCTTC
TRBV29-1,TRBD1,TRBJ1-1,NA,CSVGQGGTEAFF,TGCAGCGTGGGACAGGGAGGCACTGAAGCTTTCTTT
TRBV4-3,NA,TRBJ2-1,few,CASSQEARSSYNEQFF,TGCGCCAGCAGCCAAGAAGCCCGGAGCTCCTACAATGAGCAGTTCTTC
TRBV30,TRBD1,TRBJ2-3,NA,CAWRRGTGGTDTQYF,TGTGCCTGGAGACGGGGGACAGGGGGAACAGATACGCAGTATTTT
TRBV19,TRBD1,TRBJ2-4,few,CASSFRGRFPPAKNIQYF,TGTGCCAGTAGCTTCAGGGGGCGTTTTCCACCGGCCAAAAACATTCAGTACTTC
TRBV7-3,NA,TRBJ2-5,few,CASSPHGGSETQYF,TGTGCCAGCAGCCCTCATGGGGGGAGTGAGACCCAGTACTTC
TRBV6-1,NA,TRBJ2-1,NA,CASSDLSGGYNEQFF,TGTGCCAGCAGTGACTTAAGCGGAGGCTACAATGAGCAGTTCTTC
TRBV7-8,TRBD2,TRBJ2-7,NA,CASSPPGGNYEQYF,TGTGCCAGCAGCCCTCCGGGGGGGAACTACGAGCAGTACTTC
TRBV9,NA,TRBJ1-2,few,CASSVANYGYTF,TGTGCCAGCAGCGTAGCGAACTATGGCTACACCTTC
TRBV6-5,NA,TRBJ2-7,few,CASQDSSSYEQYF,TGTGCCAGCCAGGACAGCAGCTCCTACGAGCAGTACTTC
TRBV14,TRBD2,TRBJ2-3,many,CASSLYRTSGTDTQYF,TGTGCCAGCAGCCTCTACCGGACTAGCGGCACAGATACGCAGTATTTT
TRBV2,NA,TRBJ2-5,NA,CASKWEETQYF,TGTGCCAGCAAGTGGGAGGAGACCCAGTACTTC
TRBV29-1,TRBD1,TRBJ1-2,NA,CSVEGRTGEGYTF,TGCAGCGTTGAAGGAAGGACAGGGGAAGGCTACACCTTC
TRBV5-4,TRBD2,TRBJ2-6,few,CASSTDWTSGTGANVLTF,TGTGCCAGCAGCACCGATTGGACTAGCGGGACTGGGGCCAACGTCCTGACTTTC
TRBV21-1,NA,TRBJ1-2,NA,CASSTTRYGYTF,TGTGCCAGCAGCACCACGCGCTATGGCTACACCTTC
TRBV2,NA,TRBJ1-5,NA,CASSEGRMSNQPQHF,TGTGCCAGCAGTGAAGGCAGAATGAGCAATCAGCCCCAGCATTTT
TRBV18,NA,TRBJ1-1,NA,CASSPPHKYLEAFF,TGTGCCAGCTCACCACCTCACAAGTACCTTGAAGCTTTCTTT
TRBV6-6,TRBD1,TRBJ2-3,NA,CASRLGQADTQYF,TGTGCCAGCAGGTTGGGACAGGCAGATACGCAGTATTTT
TRBV29-1,NA,TRBJ2-7,NA,CSVGTFSSYEQYF,TGCAGCGTTGGGACATTTAGCTCCTACGAGCAGTACTTC
TRBV28,TRBD1,TRBJ2-5,few,CASSPPGQLQETQYF,TGTGCCAGCAGTCCGCCGGGACAGCTACAAGAGACCCAGTACTTC
TRBV30,NA,TRBJ1-1,NA,CAWSRPTSRGTEAFF,TGTGCCTGGAGTCGACCCACCTCCAGGGGAACTGAAGCTTTCTTT
TRBV4-2,TRBD2,TRBJ2-3,NA,CASSQVTGGRDTQYF,TGTGCCAGCAGCCAAGTCACGGGAGGGCGGGATACGCAGTATTTT
TRBV29-1,NA,TRBJ1-4,few,CSVQTDRRNEKLFF,TGCAGCGTTCAGACGGACAGACGTAATGAAAAACTGTTTTTT
TRBV25-1,NA,TRBJ2-3,few,CASSDDGISGATQYF,TGTGCCAGCAGTGATGACGGCATTTCAGGGGCTACGCAGTATTTT
TRBV11-2,TRBD1,TRBJ1-2,few,CASSLWDSWGYTF,TGTGCCAGCAGCCTCTGGGACAGCTGGGGCTACACCTTC
TRBV10-3,TRBD2,TRBJ2-1,few,CAIQSRPNGGESYNEQFF,TGTGCCATCCAAAGTCGTCCTAATGGGGGGGAGTCCTACAATGAGCAGTTCTTC
TRBV11-1,TRBD2,TRBJ2-1,NA,CASSSWTSGGEQFF,TGTGCCAGCAGCTCCTGGACTAGCGGGGGTGAGCAGTTCTTC
TRBV7-2,TRBD1,TRBJ2-7,few,CASGGTGGNEQYF,TGTGCCAGCGGCGGGACAGGGGGAAACGAGCAGTACTTC
TRBV6-6,TRBD2,TRBJ2-7,NA,CASSYSRVAGVDEQYF,TGTGCCAGCAGTTACTCGAGGGTAGCGGGAGTAGACGAGCAGTACTTC
TRBV7-9,TRBD2,TRBJ2-1,few,CASSLGGTSITNRDEQFF,TGTGCCAGCAGCTTAGGAGGGACTAGTATCACGAATAGAGATGAGCAGTTCTTC
TRBV14,NA,TRBJ2-1,few,CASSQDLGNNEQFF,TGTGCCAGCAGCCAAGATCTGGGCAACAATGAGCAGTTCTTC